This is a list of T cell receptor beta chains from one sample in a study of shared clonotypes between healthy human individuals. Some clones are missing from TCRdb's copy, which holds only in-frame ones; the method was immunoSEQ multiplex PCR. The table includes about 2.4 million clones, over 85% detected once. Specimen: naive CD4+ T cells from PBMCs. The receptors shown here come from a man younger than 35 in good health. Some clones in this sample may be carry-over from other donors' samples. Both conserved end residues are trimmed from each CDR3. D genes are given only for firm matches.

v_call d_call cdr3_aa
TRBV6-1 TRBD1 ASSEGTGKETQY
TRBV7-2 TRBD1 ASSSPDRGGDYGYT
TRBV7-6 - ASREGGMETQY
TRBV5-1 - ASSPTAKNEKLF
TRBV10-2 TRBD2 ASSDRLWTSGSRYEQY
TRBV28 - ASRSPGEVFQPQH
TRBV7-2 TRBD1 ASSYHLISGQGTLNEQF
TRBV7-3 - ASSLSPGELF
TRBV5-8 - ASSLTSQETQY
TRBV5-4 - ASSRGTVSSGANVLT
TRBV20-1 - SASKNTEAF
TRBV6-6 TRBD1 ASRIGDRGNYGYT
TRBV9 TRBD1 ASSVGQGGSQPQH
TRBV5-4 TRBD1 ASSRGGAHQPQH
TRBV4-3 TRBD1 ASSRQGLTGELF
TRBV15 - ATSRARDTQY
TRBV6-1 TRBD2 ASSLLAGGPDTQY
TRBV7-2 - ASSVRWGVEQY
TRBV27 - ASSPHGSPRGPQH
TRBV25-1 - ASSEAARDYGYT
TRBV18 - ASSRSGGDTEAF
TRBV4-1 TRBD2 ASSQGPGGYEQY
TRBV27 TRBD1 ASSRDRANTGELF
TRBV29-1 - SVEWLGSRQTQY
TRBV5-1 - ASRELRVETEAF
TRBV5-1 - ASSLVAAGEETQY
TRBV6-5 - ASSYSSQGTTIY
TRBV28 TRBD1 ASSLSQGVDGYT